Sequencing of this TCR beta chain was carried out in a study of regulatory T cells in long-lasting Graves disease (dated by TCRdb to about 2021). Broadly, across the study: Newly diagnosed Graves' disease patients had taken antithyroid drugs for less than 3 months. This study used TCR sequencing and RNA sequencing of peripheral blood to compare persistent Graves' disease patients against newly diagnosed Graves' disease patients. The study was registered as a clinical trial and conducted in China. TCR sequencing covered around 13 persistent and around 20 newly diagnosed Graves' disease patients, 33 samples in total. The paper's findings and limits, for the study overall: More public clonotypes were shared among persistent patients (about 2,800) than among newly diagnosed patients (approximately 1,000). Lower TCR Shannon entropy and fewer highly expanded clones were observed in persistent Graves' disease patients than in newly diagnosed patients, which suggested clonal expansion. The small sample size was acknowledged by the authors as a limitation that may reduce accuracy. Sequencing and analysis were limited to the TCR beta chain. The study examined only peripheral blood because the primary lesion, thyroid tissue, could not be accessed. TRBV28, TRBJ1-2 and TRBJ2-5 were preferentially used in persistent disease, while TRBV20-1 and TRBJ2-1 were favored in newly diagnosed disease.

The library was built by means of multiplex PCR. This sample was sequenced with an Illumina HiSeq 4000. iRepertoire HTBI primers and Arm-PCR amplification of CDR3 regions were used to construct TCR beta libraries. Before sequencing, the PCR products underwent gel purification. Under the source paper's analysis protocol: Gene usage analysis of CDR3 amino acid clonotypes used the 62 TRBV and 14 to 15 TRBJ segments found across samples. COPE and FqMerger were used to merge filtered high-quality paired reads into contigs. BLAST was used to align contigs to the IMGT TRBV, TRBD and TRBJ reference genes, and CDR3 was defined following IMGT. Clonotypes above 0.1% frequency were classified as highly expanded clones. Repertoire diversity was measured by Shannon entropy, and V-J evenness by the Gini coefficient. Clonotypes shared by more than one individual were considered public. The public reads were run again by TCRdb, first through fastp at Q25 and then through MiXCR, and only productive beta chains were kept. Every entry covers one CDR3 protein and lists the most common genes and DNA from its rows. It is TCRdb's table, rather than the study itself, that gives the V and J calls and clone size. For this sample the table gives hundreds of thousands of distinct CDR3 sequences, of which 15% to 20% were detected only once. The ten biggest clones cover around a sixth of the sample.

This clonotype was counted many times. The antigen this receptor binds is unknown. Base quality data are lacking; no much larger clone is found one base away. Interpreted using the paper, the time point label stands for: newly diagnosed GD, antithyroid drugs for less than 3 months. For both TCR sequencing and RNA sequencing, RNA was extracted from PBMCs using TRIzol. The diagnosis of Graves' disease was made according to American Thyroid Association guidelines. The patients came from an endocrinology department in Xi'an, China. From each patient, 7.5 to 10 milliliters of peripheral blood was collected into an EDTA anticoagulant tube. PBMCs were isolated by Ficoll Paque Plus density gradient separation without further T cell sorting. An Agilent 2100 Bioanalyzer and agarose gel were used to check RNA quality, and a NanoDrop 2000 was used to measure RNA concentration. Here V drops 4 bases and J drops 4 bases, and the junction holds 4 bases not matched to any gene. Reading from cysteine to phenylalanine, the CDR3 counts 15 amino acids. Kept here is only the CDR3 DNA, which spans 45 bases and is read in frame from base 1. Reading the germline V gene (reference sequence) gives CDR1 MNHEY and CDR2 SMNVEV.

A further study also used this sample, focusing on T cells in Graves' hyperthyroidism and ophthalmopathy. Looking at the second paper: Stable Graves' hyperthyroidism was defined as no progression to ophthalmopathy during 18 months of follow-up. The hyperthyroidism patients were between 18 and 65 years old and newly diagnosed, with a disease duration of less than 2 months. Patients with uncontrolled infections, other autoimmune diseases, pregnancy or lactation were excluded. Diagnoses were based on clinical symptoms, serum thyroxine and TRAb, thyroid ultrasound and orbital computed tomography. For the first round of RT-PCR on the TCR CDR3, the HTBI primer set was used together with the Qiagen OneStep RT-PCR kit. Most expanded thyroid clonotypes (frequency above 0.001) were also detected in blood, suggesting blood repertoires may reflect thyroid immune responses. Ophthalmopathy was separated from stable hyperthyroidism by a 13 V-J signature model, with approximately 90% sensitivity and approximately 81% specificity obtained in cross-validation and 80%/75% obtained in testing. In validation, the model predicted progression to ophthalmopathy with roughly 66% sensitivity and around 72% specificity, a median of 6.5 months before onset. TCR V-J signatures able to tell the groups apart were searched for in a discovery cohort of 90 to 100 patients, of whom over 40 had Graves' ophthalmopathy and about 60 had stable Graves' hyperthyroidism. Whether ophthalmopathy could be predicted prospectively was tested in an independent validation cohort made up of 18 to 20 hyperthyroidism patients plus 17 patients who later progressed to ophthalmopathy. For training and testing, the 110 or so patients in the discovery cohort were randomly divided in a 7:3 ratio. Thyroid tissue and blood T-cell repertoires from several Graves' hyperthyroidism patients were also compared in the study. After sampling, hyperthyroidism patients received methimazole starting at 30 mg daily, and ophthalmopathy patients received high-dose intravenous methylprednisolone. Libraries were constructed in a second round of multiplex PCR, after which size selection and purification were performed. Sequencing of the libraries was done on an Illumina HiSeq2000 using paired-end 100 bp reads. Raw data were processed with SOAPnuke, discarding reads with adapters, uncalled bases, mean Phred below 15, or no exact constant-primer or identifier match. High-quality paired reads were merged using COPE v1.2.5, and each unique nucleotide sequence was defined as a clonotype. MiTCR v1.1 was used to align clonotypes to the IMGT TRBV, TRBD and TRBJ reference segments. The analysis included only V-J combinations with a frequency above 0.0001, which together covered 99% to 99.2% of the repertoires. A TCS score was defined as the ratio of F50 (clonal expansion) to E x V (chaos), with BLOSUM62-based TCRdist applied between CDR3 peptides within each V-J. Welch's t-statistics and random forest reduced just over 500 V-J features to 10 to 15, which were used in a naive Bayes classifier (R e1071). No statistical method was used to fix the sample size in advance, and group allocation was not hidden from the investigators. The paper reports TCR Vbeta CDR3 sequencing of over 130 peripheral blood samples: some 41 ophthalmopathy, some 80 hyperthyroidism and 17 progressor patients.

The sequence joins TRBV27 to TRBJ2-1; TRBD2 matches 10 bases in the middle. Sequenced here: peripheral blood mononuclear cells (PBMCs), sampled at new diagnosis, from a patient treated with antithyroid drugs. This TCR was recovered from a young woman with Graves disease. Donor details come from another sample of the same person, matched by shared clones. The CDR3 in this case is CASSSPSGRYNEQFF. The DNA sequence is TGTGCCAGCAGTTCCCCTAGCGGGAGATACAATGAGCAGTTCTTC.